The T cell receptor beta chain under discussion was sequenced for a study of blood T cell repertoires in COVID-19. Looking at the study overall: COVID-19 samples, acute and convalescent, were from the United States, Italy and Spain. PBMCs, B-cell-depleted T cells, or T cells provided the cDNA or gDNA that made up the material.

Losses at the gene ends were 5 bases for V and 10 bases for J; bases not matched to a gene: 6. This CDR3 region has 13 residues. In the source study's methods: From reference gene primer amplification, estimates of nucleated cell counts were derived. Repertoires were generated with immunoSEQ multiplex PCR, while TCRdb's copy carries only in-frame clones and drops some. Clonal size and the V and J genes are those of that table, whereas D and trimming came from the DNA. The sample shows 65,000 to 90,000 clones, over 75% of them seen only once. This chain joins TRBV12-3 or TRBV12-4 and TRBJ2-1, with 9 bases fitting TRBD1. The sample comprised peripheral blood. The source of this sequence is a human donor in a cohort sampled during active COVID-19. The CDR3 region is CASSGGQGLEQFF. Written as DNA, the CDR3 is TGTGCCAGCAGTGGGGGACAGGGTCTGGAGCAGTTCTTC.